This TCR beta chain is drawn from a study of cytomegalovirus exposure and HLA in healthy donors (dated by TCRdb to about 2017). Concerning the study at large: An earlier analysis of several hundred of the donors reported approximately 280 Gb of sequence data and around 120 million unique TCR beta sequences obtained from about 200 million T cells. Using immunosequencing, the study profiled T cell repertoires from some 670 subjects and related those repertoires to cytomegalovirus serostatus. Among the roughly 390 genotyped donors, about 83% belonged to the genetic ancestry cluster associated with self-reported Caucasian donors. To predict cytomegalovirus infection status, the study brought together high-throughput TCR immunosequencing, statistical association of individual TCRs with disease status, and machine learning. Among 398 genotyped donors of the cohort, an average of approximately 240,000 unique TCR beta nucleotide sequences were sequenced per donor, around a sixth of them non-productive. Besides the first cohort of more than 650 subjects, a separate validation cohort made up of 120 or so different subjects was used. Class I and class II HLA loci were covered by the typing at four-digit resolution. The study was designed to test whether signatures of past pathogen exposure could be identified by cataloging public T cell receptors. All discovery cohort repertoires had been generated on a single sequencing platform. In a later genetic analysis, genome-wide SNP genotypes for about 55% of the roughly 670 donors were used, and that subset was treated as a discovery cohort. Alongside the repertoire data, information on donor age, sex, ethnicity and CMV serostatus was compiled. The number of donors typed differed by locus, with 629-630 for A, B, C, DRB1 and DQB1, 522 for DQA1, approximately 580 for DPA1, and around 450 for DPB1. Roughly 290 gigabases of sequencing data and roughly 81 million unique TCR sequences made up an early release that covered approximately 620 HLA-typed donors. The later analysis used no new phenotypic data to find candidate immune exposures, relying instead on TCR beta sequences and their occurrence across donors. To study patterns of TCR occurrence, a later analysis re-analyzed previously published TCR beta repertoires from 650 to 750 donors and added high-resolution HLA genotyping. Because of strong linkage in the cohort, roughly five DR-DQ haplotypes were treated as single units for association and clustering. An earlier analysis of 450 to 750 of the donors used high-throughput TCR beta sequencing to judge whether each TCR beta V gene segment behaved as functional or pseudogenic. What the study reported, not specific to this receptor: In vitro tests confirmed that a few of the cytomegalovirus-associated TCR beta chains recognize cytomegalovirus antigens. The study listed 164 TCR beta chains as associated with cytomegalovirus. A later analysis found that most CMV-associated TCR beta chains appeared HLA-restricted, with HLA associations seemingly driven largely by CMV exposure. For the cohort, immune exposure information was limited to CMV serostatus. According to a later genetic analysis, donors in an Asian-associated ancestry cluster had fewer N-insertions in productive TCRs than the roughly 670-donor mean. In a later genetic analysis, a missense DCLRE1C variant was associated with V-gene and J-gene trimming of TCR beta chains, and the association was replicated in an independent cohort. Because counts were too low, more than 15 rarely observed V segments, including chromosome 9 orphons, were left out of the earlier analysis of about 620 of the donors. When HLA alleles, especially DR and DQ, strongly co-occurred, attributing TCR associations to individual alleles was difficult. Presence/absence analyses assumed roughly uniform sequencing depth across donors, an assumption that may not hold. In a later analysis, several top co-occurrence clusters were reported to appear linked to parvovirus B19, influenza, CMV and Epstein-Barr virus. Across donors, most TCR sequences were observed very rarely, whereas some public TCRs were present in many individuals. A group of highly shared sequence variants was considered likely to be a technical artifact of the sequencing pipeline. A later analysis found that TCR association rates varied across HLA loci, with DRB1 alleles showing the most associated TCRs and HLA-C alleles the fewest. Because HLA typing was missing for some donors at each locus, association tests included only the typed subset. An earlier analysis of roughly 570 of the donors showed that most TCR beta V segments appeared in productive rearrangements either about 87% or about 30% of the time, which broadly matched IMGT annotations. This cohort had only TCR beta chains sequenced, and the lack of alpha or paired-chain data limited which features could be detected. Specific HLA alleles were associated with roughly 17,000 TCR beta sequences at a false discovery rate of 0.05 in a later analysis. In both the original and validation cohorts, the classifier was reported to diagnose cytomegalovirus status with high specificity and sensitivity. A further reported finding was that TCR beta sequences accurately predicted the HLA-A and HLA-B alleles for most subjects in the first cohort. A later analysis found that HLA-associated TCR beta chains were more clonally expanded and had lower generation probabilities than equally common non-associated chains. The authors suggested that the approach could potentially be extended to other disease states and immunological phenotypes. Linkage disequilibrium might explain the correlated functional status among segregating V segments, but an unknown experimental factor could not be ruled out.

Worth noting for this clone: It lacks a known antigen. No qualities accompany the bases; no much larger clone lies one base away.

In total, 630 or so healthy bone marrow donors made up the cohort. At the time of sampling, every cohort member was nominally healthy, though immune exposures that went unrecorded were likely present. The donor was CMV seronegative and was included in the group of a few hundred seronegative cohort members. Each donor provided a peripheral blood sample, and peripheral blood mononuclear cells were used for TCR beta sequencing. The Qiagen DNeasy Blood Extraction Kit was used to extract genomic DNA from the blood cell samples. The receptor library was made with the immunoSEQ multiplex PCR assay. For the multiplex PCR, a mixture combining 60 forward primers for TCR Vbeta segments and 13 reverse primers for TCR Jbeta segments was used. Amplification of the CDR3 region of rearranged TCR beta genes was performed with a multiplex PCR assay on genomic DNA. Amplified TCR beta libraries were sequenced as 87-base-pair reads on the Illumina HiSeq System. In the authors' own workflow: Across the 600 to 700 repertoires, a later analysis counted some 81 million unique TCR beta chains, some 11 million of which were shared by at least two donors. Raw reads were error-corrected and collapsed into unique sequences with a nearest-neighbor algorithm that merged closely related sequences to remove PCR and sequencing errors. V, D and J gene segments were assigned by aligning CDR3 sequences to IMGT reference sequences. Each retained sequence needed at least a six-nucleotide match to both a V gene segment and a J gene segment. A rearrangement counted as productive if the CDR3 had no stop codons and remained in frame with V and J, and every other rearrangement counted as non-productive. Following IMGT convention, CDR3 was defined as the stretch from the second conserved V-encoded cysteine to the conserved J-encoded phenylalanine. The earlier analysis of 587 of the donors excluded sequences that lacked an unambiguous match to a single V gene segment. In an earlier analysis of almost 600 of the donors, a V segment was called functional when productive rearrangements were above 56.7%, and segregating when the standard deviation between donors exceeded 5%. A statistical classification framework was built for diagnosing cytomegalovirus status from the catalog of TCR beta chain sequences. V and J gene assignment, in a later analysis, came from comparing TCR nucleotide sequences with IMGT/GENE-DB human TR gene sequences. In a later analysis, CDR3 sequences and most-parsimonious VDJ recombination scenarios were assigned using the TCRdist pipeline. A later analysis defined each TCR beta chain by its CDR3 amino acid sequence plus V-gene family, and excluded reads lacking a unique V-gene family. To address suspected cross-contamination and a sequencing artifact, a later analysis removed around 590 highly shared, low-generation-probability nucleotide sequences. For each public chain, a later analysis derived a clonal expansion index from normalized ranks of inferred template counts within each repertoire. In a later analysis, generation probabilities were computed using a VDJ recombination model fitted to out-of-frame rearrangements, and the results were checked against IGoR. In a later analysis, hypergeometric tests were used to score TCR-TCR, TCR-HLA and TCR-CMV co-occurrence, with a repertoire-size bias correction applied to TCR pairs. In a later analysis, false discovery rates were estimated by permuting HLA or CMV assignments 20 times. In a later analysis, co-occurring TCRs were grouped using DBSCAN, and TCRdist sequence similarity was added for clustering within HLA-allele-positive subsets. Repertoires with fewer than 30,000 or more than 120,000 public chains were left out of co-occurrence clustering, as were a few repertoires with anomalous nucleotide sharing. TCRdb's version of the immuneACCESS table is confined to in-frame rearrangements and falls short of the full clone set. An unresolved V gene accounts for under half of the shortfall where checked; the remainder is of unknown origin. D and trimming come from the DNA, and the V and J calls and clone size come from that table. The sample table records about 190,000 clones; roughly 79% of these occur just once. Of the sample, roughly 1.5% falls within the top ten clones.

The clonotype was recovered from a woman in her late teens or twenties in good health and CMV-seronegative. The sample taken for sequencing was PBMCs.

Here the CDR3 is given as CASSLAGQTNEQFF. The base sequence is TGTGCCAGCAGCTTAGCGGGCCAGACCAATGAGCAGTTCTTC. This chain is built from TRBV7-8 and TRBJ2-1; no D gene is confidently identified. The V end loses 0 bases and the J end loses 6 bases, and a stretch of 9 bases separates them. There are 14 amino acids in the CDR3, from cysteine to phenylalanine inclusive. Just CDR3 DNA is preserved here, 42 bases in frame from base 1. For CDR1 and CDR2, the germline V gene lists SGHVS and FQNEAQ.